This TCR beta chain was profiled in a study of read filtering for tumor transcriptome and immune sequencing. Study information: After DNase treatment, RNA was made into whole-transcriptome libraries. RNA-seq yielded only about 85 to 1273 TCR reads, IR-seq about 4.05 to 11 million.

The V gene end was trimmed by 6 bases and the J gene end by 0 bases; junction bases not matched to a gene: 9. Germline V lookup: CDR1 SEHNR, CDR2 FQNEAQ (reference sequence). The CDR3 is 17 residues long. This library used roughly 400 ng RNA and molecular barcoded adaptors spanning alpha/delta and beta/gamma chains. TCRdb processed the reads anew with MiXCR; each CDR3 protein has one entry. This sample has roughly 980 distinct CDR3 sequences, with approximately 82% found just once. This clonotype has just one count. Sequenced sample: a population of CD138-negative cells sorted from bone marrow. The V gene is TRBV7-9, the J gene TRBJ2-1; 9 bases fit TRBD1. This clonotype originated in a donor older than 35 with multiple myeloma. This table probably holds off-target reads from a library built for another chain. The CDR3 region has the DNA TGTGCCAGCAGTACTACAGGGGGCCGTAACTCCTACAATGAGCAGTTCTTC. This gives the protein CASSTTGGRNSYNEQFF.